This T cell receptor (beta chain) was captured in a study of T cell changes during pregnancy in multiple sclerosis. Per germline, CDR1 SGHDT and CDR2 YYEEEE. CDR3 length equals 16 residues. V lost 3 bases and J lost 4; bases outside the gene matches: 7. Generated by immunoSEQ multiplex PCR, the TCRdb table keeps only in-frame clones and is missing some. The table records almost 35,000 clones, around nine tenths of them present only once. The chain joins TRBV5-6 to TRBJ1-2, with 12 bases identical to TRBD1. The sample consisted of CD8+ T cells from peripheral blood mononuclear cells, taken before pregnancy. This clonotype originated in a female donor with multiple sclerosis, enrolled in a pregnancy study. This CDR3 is CASSWDRGPMIYGYTF. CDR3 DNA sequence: TGTGCCAGCAGCTGGGACAGGGGGCCCATGATCTATGGCTACACCTTC. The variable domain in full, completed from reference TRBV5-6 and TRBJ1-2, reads DAGVTQSPTHLIKTRGQQVTLRCSPKSGHDTVSWYQQALGQGPQFIFQYYEEEERQRGNFPDRFSGHQFPNYSSELNVNALLLGDSALYLCASSWDRGPMIYGYTFGSGTRLTVV.